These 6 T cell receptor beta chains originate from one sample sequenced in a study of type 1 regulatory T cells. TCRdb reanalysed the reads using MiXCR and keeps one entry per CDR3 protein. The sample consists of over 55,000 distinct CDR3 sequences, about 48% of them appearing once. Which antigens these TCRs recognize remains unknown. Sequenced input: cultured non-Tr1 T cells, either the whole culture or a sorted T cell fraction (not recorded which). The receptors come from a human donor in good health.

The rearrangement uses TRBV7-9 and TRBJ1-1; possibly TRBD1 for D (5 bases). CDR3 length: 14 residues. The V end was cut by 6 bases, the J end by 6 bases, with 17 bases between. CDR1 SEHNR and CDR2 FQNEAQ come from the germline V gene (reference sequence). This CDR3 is CASRTSGGLAEAFF. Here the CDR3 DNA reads TGTGCCAGCAGGACCAGCGGGGGTCTGGCTGAAGCTTTCTTT.

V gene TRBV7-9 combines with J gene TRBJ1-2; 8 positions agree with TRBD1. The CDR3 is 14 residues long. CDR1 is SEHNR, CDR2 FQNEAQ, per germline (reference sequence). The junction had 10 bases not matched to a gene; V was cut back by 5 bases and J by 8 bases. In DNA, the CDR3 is TGTGCCAGCAGCATCGGACAGGGCCAAGGCGGCTACACCTTC. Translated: CASSIGQGQGGYTF.

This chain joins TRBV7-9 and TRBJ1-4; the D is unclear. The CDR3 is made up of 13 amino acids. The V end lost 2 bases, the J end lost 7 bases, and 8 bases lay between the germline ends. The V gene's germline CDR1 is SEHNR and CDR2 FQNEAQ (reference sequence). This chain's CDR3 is CASSLQEGEKLFF. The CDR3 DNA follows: TGTGCCAGCAGCTTACAAGAGGGTGAAAAACTGTTTTTT.

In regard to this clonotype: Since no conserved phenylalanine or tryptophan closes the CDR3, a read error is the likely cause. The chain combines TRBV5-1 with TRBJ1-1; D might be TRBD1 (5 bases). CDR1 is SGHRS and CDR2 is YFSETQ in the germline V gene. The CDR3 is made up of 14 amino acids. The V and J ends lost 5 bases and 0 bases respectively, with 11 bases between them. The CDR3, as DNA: TGCGCCAGCAGGTGGGGGTCCCTGAACACTGAAGCTTTCCTT. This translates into CASRWGSLNTEAFL.

DNA of the CDR3: TGTGCCAGCAGCTTAGTGGGGGAGGATCAGCCCCAGCATTTT. As protein: CASSLVGEDQPQHF. This chain links TRBV7-9 with TRBJ1-5; D may be TRBD1 (5 bases). Trimming pared 1 base from V and 5 bases from J, leaving 9 bases between. CDR1 and CDR2 (germline): SEHNR, FQNEAQ (reference sequence). This CDR3 has 14 amino acids.

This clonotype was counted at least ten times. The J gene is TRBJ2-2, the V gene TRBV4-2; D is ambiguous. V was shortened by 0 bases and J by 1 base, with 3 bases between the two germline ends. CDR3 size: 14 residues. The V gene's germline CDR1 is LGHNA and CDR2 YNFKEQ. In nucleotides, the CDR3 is TGTGCCAGCAGCCAAGAGGGGAACACCGGGGAGCTGTTTTTT. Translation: CASSQEGNTGELFF.